This TCR beta chain appears in the sequencing data of a study of T cells in localized non-small cell lung cancer. Whole-study findings and limits: A higher density of T cells in blood coincided with extended overall survival. Uninvolved adjacent lung showed higher T cell clonality than tumor. Sequencing covered just one tumor region, so heterogeneity cannot be ruled out. Median approximately 50 top-100 tumor clones were shared with paired adjacent lung.

In regard to this clone: Its antigen is undetermined.

This table comes from immunoSEQ multiplex PCR, and its TCRdb copy is limited to in-frame clones, with some not included. The sample yields 86,000 or so clones, 84% seen once. This material consisted of peripheral blood, taken before any cancer treatment. The TCR comes from a man aged 40 to 69 with stage I lung adenocarcinoma.

The CDR3 sequence: CASSLEATAGNEQFF. The CDR3 DNA sequence: TGTGCCAGCAGCTTAGAGGCAACGGCCGGTAATGAGCAGTTCTTC. V gene TRBV7-2 combines with J gene TRBJ2-1; D not certain. Germline CDR1 reads SGHTA; CDR2 reads FQGNSA. This CDR3 region has 15 residues. With 1 base removed from V and 7 bases from J, the gap between germline ends came to 14 bases.